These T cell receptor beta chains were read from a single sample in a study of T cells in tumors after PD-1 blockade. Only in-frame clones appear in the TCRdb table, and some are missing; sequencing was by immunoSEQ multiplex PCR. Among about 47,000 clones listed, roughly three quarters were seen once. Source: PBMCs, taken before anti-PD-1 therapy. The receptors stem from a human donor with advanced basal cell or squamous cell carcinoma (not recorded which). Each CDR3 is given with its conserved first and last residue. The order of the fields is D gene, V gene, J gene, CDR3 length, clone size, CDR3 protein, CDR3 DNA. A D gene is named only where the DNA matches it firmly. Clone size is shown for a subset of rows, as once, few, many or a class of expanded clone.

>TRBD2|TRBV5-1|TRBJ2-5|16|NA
CASSLAGGGSAETQYF
TGCGCCAGCAGCTTGGCCGGGGGAGGGAGCGCAGAGACCCAGTACTTC
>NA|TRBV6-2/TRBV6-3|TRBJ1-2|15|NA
CASSYRRADGYGYTF
TGTGCCAGCAGTTATAGGCGGGCCGACGGCTATGGCTACACCTTC
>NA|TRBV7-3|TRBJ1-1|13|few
CASSLTGYTEAFF
TGTGCCAGCAGCTTAACGGGATACACTGAAGCTTTCTTT
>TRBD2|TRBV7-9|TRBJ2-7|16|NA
CASSLEPAGLANEQYF
TGTGCCAGCAGCTTAGAACCGGCGGGACTAGCTAACGAGCAGTACTTC
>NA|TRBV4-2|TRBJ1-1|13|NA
CASSQETRNTAFF
TGTGCCAGCAGCCAAGAGACTAGGAATACAGCTTTCTTT
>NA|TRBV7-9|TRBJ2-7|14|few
CASSFGSQGYEQYF
TGTGCCAGCAGCTTCGGTTCCCAGGGCTACGAGCAGTACTTC
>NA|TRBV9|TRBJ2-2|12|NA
CASSPLPLELFF
TGTGCCAGCAGCCCCCTGCCCCTGGAGCTGTTTTTT
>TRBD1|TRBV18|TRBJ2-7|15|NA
CASSSGQVSPYEQYF
TGTGCCAGCTCCTCCGGACAGGTCAGCCCCTACGAGCAGTACTTC
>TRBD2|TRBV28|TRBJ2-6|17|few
CASSFLAGGAGANVLTF
TGTGCCAGCAGTTTTCTAGCGGGAGGAGCTGGGGCCAACGTCCTGACTTTC
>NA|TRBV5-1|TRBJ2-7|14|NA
CASSPGQSSYEQYF
TGCGCCAGCAGCCCTGGACAGAGCTCCTACGAGCAGTACTTC
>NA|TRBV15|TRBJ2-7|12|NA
CATSRDQGRQYF
TGTGCCACCAGCAGAGATCAAGGTCGTCAGTACTTC
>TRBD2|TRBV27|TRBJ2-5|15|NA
CASGRGGGGGETQYF
TGTGCCAGCGGGCGGGGGGGCGGAGGTGGGGAGACCCAGTACTTC
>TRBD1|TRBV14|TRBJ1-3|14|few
CASSSGTDGNTIYF
TGTGCCAGCAGCTCCGGGACAGATGGAAACACCATATATTTT
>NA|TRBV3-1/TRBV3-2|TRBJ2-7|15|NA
CASSPPTGRTYEQYF
TGTGCCAGCAGCCCCCCGACAGGACGAACCTACGAGCAGTACTTC
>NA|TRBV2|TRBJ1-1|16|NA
CASSEIRGRMNTEAFF
TGTGCCAGCAGTGAAATCCGCGGACGGATGAACACTGAAGCTTTCTTT
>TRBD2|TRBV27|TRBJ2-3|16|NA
CASSLHSGGLTDTQYF
TGTGCCAGCAGTCTCCATAGCGGGGGGTTGACAGATACGCAGTATTTT
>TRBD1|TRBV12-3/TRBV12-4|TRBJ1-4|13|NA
CASRGGWVGKLFF
TGTGCCAGCAGAGGGGGCTGGGTGGGAAAACTGTTTTTT
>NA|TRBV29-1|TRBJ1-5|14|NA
CSVEGQGRGQPQHF
TGCAGCGTTGAGGGGCAGGGTAGGGGTCAGCCCCAGCATTTT
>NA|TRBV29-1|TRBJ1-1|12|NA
CSVRTTNTEAFF
TGCAGCGTGCGGACAACTAACACTGAAGCTTTCTTT
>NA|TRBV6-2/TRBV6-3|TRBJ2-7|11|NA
CASSSVYEQYF
TGTGCCAGCAGCTCCGTCTACGAGCAGTACTTC
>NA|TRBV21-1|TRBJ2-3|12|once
CASSEPGDTQYF
TGTGCCAGCTCAGAACCTGGAGATACGCAGTATTTT
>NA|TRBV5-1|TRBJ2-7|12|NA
CASSLAIGEQYF
TGCGCCAGCAGCTTGGCCATTGGTGAGCAGTACTTC
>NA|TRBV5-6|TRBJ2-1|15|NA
CASSLGQGGGNEQFF
TGTGCCAGCAGCTTGGGTCAGGGCGGCGGCAATGAGCAGTTCTTC
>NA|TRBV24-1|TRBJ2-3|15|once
CATSGGRDDTDTQYF
TGTGCCACCAGTGGTGGGAGAGATGACACAGATACGCAGTATTTT
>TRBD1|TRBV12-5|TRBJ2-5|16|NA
CASGKGQGIIEETQYF
TGTGCTAGTGGGAAGGGACAGGGGATAATAGAAGAGACCCAGTACTTC
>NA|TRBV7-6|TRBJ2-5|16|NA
CASSLVGMRVSETQYF
TGTGCCAGCAGCTTAGTAGGAATGCGGGTTTCCGAGACCCAGTACTTC
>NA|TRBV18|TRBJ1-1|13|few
CASSPTENTEAFF
TGTGCCAGCTCACCGACAGAGAACACTGAAGCTTTCTTT
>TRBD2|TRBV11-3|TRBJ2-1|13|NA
CASSPGLYNEQFF
TGTGCCAGCAGCCCGGGACTATACAATGAGCAGTTCTTC
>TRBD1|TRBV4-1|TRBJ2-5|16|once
CASSFRTGGDKETQYF
TGCGCCAGCAGCTTCCGGACAGGGGGAGATAAAGAGACCCAGTACTTC
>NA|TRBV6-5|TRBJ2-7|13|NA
CASRNGQLYEQYF
TGTGCCAGCAGAAACGGACAGCTTTACGAGCAGTACTTC
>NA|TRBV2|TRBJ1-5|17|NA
CASSVGHYTDSNQPQHF
TGTGCCAGCAGTGTAGGGCACTACACGGATAGCAATCAGCCCCAGCATTTT
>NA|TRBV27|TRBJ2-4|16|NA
CASSLSKLIAKNIQYF
TGTGCCAGCAGTTTATCGAAACTGATAGCCAAAAACATTCAGTACTTC
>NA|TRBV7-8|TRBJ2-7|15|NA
CASSLGLVAAYEQYF
TGTGCCAGCAGCTTAGGACTAGTGGCAGCCTACGAGCAGTACTTC
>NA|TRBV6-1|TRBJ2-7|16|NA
CASSEALLDPSYEQYF
TGTGCCAGCAGTGAAGCGCTCCTGGACCCCTCCTACGAGCAGTACTTC
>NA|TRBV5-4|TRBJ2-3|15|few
CASSLRYSDTDTQYF
TGTGCCAGCAGCTTGCGGTACTCAGACACAGATACGCAGTATTTT
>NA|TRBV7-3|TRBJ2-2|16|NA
CASSLMPPGAGGELFF
TGTGCCAGCAGCTTAATGCCCCCCGGGGCTGGCGGGGAGCTGTTTTTT
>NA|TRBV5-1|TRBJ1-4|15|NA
CASSPQGGIQEKLFF
TGCGCCAGCAGCCCGCAGGGAGGAATTCAGGAAAAACTGTTTTTT
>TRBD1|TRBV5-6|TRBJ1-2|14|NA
CASSIQGADYGYTF
TGTGCCAGCAGCATACAGGGGGCGGACTATGGCTACACCTTC
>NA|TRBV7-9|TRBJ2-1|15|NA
CASSGFRESYNEQFF
TGTGCCAGCAGCGGTTTTAGGGAATCGTACAATGAGCAGTTCTTC
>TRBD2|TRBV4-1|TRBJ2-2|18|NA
CASSQDGGLAGRTGELFF
TGCGCCAGCAGCCAAGATGGTGGACTAGCGGGACGGACCGGGGAGCTGTTTTTT